These 28 T cell receptor beta chains share one sample of origin, sequenced in a study of blood T cell repertoires in COVID-19. The assay was immunoSEQ multiplex PCR, and TCRdb's table has in-frame clones only and misses some. The table has approximately 96,000 clones, approximately 90% seen once. The sample taken for sequencing was peripheral blood. The receptor set was obtained from a woman older than 75 with acute or convalescent COVID-19.

The V call is TRBV28, the J call TRBJ1-1; D gene ambiguous. The CDR3 is 15 amino acids. CDR1 is MDHEN and CDR2 is SYDVKM in the germline V gene. Between the trimmed V and J ends, which lost 5 bases and 1 base, there was a span of 14 bases. The CDR3 DNA is TGTGCCAGCAGTCCCCTAGGATTGGGGAACACTGAAGCTTTCTTT. Amino acid sequence: CASSPLGLGNTEAFF.

The chain is built from TRBV27 and TRBJ2-7, with 7 positions matching TRBD1. This CDR3 is 17 amino acids long. Germline lookup yields CDR1 MNHEY and CDR2 SMNVEV (reference sequence). The junction had 17 bases not matched to a gene; V was cut back by 2 bases and J by 7 bases. Here the CDR3 reads CASSLTPDRVLRREQYF. In nucleotides, the CDR3 is TGTGCCAGCAGTTTAACGCCCGACAGGGTACTCCGACGTGAGCAGTACTTC.

The chain employs TRBV11-1 and TRBJ2-3; 12 nucleotides match TRBD2. V shed 3 bases, J shed 7 bases, and the junction held 5 bases outside the gene matches. Germline lookup yields CDR1 SGHAT and CDR2 FQDESV (reference sequence). The CDR3 loop spans 15 amino acids. The CDR3 reads CASSFSSGGGNTQYF. CDR3 nucleotide sequence: TGTGCCAGCAGCTTCTCTAGCGGGGGGGGCAATACGCAGTATTTT.

This chain joins TRBV20-1 and TRBJ2-7; D may be TRBD2 (7 bases). This CDR3 is built from 11 residues. CDR1 and CDR2 from the germline V gene are DFQATT and SNEGSKA (reference sequence). V was trimmed by 2 bases and J by 13 bases, leaving 15 bases between them. In DNA, the CDR3 is TGCAGTGCTAGACCGATACAGGGACTATACTTC. This translates into CSARPIQGLYF.

This chain connects TRBV18 to TRBJ2-7; 10 positions match TRBD1. The CDR3 loop spans 13 amino acids. The germline V gene has CDR1 KGHSH and CDR2 LQKENI. The V gene end was trimmed by 3 bases and the J gene end by 7 bases; junction bases not matched to a gene: 3. The CDR3 nucleotides are TGTGCCAGCTCACCCTTGGGACAGGGGGAGCAGTACTTC. Encoded protein: CASSPLGQGEQYF.

V is TRBV7-2 and J is TRBJ1-2; 9 nucleotides line up with TRBD1. This CDR3 is 14 amino acids long. Germline loops: CDR1 SGHTA, CDR2 FQGNSA. With 4 bases clipped from V and 5 bases from J, the junction kept 5 bases outside the gene matches. The CDR3 reads CASSSGTGTYGYTF. CDR3 in DNA: TGTGCCAGCAGCTCAGGGACAGGGACATATGGCTACACCTTC.

The chain has TRBV6-5 and TRBJ1-1; a possible D gene is TRBD1 (5 bases). The CDR3 totals 11 residues. V lost 8 bases, J lost 8 bases, and 12 bases lay in between. Germline V CDR1 and CDR2: MNHEY, SVGAGI. For the CDR3, the DNA is TGTGCCAGCGAAGAGAACAGGGAAGCTTTCTTT. Its protein is CASEENREAFF.

J is TRBJ1-3 and V is TRBV5-1, with TRBD1 as a possible D gene (6 bases). This CDR3 comprises 16 residues. V lost 1 base, J lost 1 base, and 12 bases lay in between. Germline V gene lookup returns CDR1 SGHRS and CDR2 YFSETQ. The CDR3 DNA follows: TGCGCCAGCAGCTTGACAGGGAGTGTATCTGGAAACACCATATATTTT. Translating it yields CASSLTGSVSGNTIYF.

The genes are TRBV7-9 and TRBJ2-4; possible D gene TRBD1, 6 bases. CDR1 and CDR2 from the germline V gene are SEHNR and FQNEAQ (reference sequence). Trimming removed 1 base from V and 3 bases from J, with 7 bases in between. The CDR3 loop spans 14 amino acids. The CDR3 protein is CASSLGQVKNIQYF. The CDR3 bases are TGTGCCAGCAGCTTAGGACAGGTCAAAAACATTCAGTACTTC.

Of note for this clone: In the same sample, other DNA sequences code for this CDR3. This sequence joins TRBV19 and TRBJ2-7, with a tentative D call TRBD1 (5 bases). The V gene's germline CDR1 is LNHDA and CDR2 SQIVND (reference sequence). This CDR3 is built from 14 residues. The V end lost 2 bases, the J end lost 3 bases, and 11 bases lay between the germline ends. The CDR3 here is CASSITGGYYEQYF. CDR3 in DNA: TGTGCCAGTAGTATAACAGGCGGCTACTACGAGCAGTACTTC.

The chain links TRBV6-1 to TRBJ1-2; D is unresolved. V was pared by 3 bases and J by 2 bases, with 7 bases between. CDR3 length equals 13 residues. Germline lookup yields CDR1 MNHNS and CDR2 SASEGT. The CDR3 sequence: CASSEDSNYGYTF. The CDR3 nucleotides are TGTGCCAGCAGTGAGGACTCCAACTATGGCTACACCTTC.

The chain combines TRBV18 with TRBJ2-2, with a weak D call TRBD2 (6 bases). CDR3 length equals 16 residues. Germline V gene sequence: CDR1 KGHSH, CDR2 LQKENI. V was trimmed by 1 base and J by 4 bases, leaving 13 bases between them. DNA for the CDR3: TGTGCCAGCTCACCACGGACGGGAGCGTTCACCGGGGAGCTGTTTTTT. Translated, it gives CASSPRTGAFTGELFF. Full variable domain (outside the CDR3, taken from reference TRBV18 and TRBJ2-2): NAGVMQNPRHLVRRRGQEARLRCSPMKGHSHVYWYRQLPEEGLKFMVYLQKENIIDESGMPKERFSAEFPKEGPSILRIQQVVRGDSAAYFCASSPRTGAFTGELFFGEGSRLTVL.

The chain combines TRBV5-1 with TRBJ1-1, with a possible D match to TRBD1 (6 bases). The CDR3 has 17 residues. In germline, CDR1 is SGHRS, CDR2 YFSETQ. V lost 0 bases and J 0 bases, leaving 15 bases between the germline ends. The CDR3 loop reads CASSLAEAGAMNTEAFF. DNA of the CDR3: TGCGCCAGCAGCTTGGCCGAGGCGGGGGCCATGAACACTGAAGCTTTCTTT.

This clone was recorded only once. This rearrangement joins TRBV5-4 to TRBJ2-1, with 10 nucleotides matching TRBD1. CDR1 SGHNT and CDR2 YYREEE come from the germline V gene (reference sequence). J lost 7 bases, V lost 2 bases, and 6 bases had no gene match. There are 15 residues in the CDR3. For the CDR3, the DNA is TGTGCCAGCAGCTTCCGGGACAGGGGTGGTAATGAGCAGTTCTTC. This gives the protein CASSFRDRGGNEQFF.

The rearrangement joins TRBV18 to TRBJ1-1; 7 bases match TRBD1. The ends lost 6 bases at V and 1 base at J; junction bases unmatched: 11. Germline-derived CDR1 and CDR2 are KGHSH and LQKENI. The CDR3 sequence is 16 residues long. CDR3 in amino acids: CASSHSNTGANTEAFF. In nucleotides, the CDR3 is TGTGCCAGCTCTCACTCCAATACAGGGGCGAACACTGAAGCTTTCTTT.

This rearrangement joins TRBV5-1 to TRBJ1-6, with TRBD1 matching over 8 bases. The CDR3 has 14 residues. J lost 10 bases, V lost 0 bases, and 3 bases had no gene match. Germline V gene sequence: CDR1 SGHRS, CDR2 YFSETQ. The CDR3 loop reads CASSLGDRGSPLHF. The CDR3 DNA is TGCGCCAGCAGCTTGGGAGACAGGGGCTCACCCCTCCACTTT.

The chain joins TRBV7-3 to TRBJ2-1; 7 bases align to TRBD2. The CDR3 totals 18 residues. The V segment lost 1 base and the J segment 0 bases; nucleotides outside the gene matches: 9. Germline CDR1 and CDR2: SGHTA and FQGTGA. CDR3 bases: TGTGCCAGCAGCTTAAATGGCGGGAGTCCTAGCTCCTACAATGAGCAGTTCTTC. It specifies CASSLNGGSPSSYNEQFF. The whole variable domain, remainder taken from reference TRBV7-3 and TRBJ2-1, is GAGVSQTPSNKVTEKGKYVELRCDPISGHTALYWYRQSLGQGPEFLIYFQGTGAADDSGLPNDRFFAVRPEGSVSTLKIQRTERGDSAVYLCASSLNGGSPSSYNEQFFGPGTRLTVL.

The chain uses TRBV6-6 and TRBJ1-6, with D unresolved. The CDR3 length is 15 residues. Per germline, CDR1 MNHNY and CDR2 SVGAGI (reference sequence). The V and J ends lost 7 bases and 0 bases respectively, with 10 bases between them. CDR3 region: CASTGTSSYNSPLHF. In DNA form, the CDR3 reads TGTGCCAGCACAGGAACCAGCTCCTATAATTCACCCCTCCACTTT.

In this sample, this clone turned up a few times. This chain uses TRBV2 with TRBJ1-2; a weak D match, TRBD1 (5 bases). This CDR3 has 13 residues. Germline CDR1 and CDR2: SNHLY and FYNNEI. The germline V and J ends were trimmed by 2 bases and 7 bases, with 11 bases remaining between them. The CDR3 loop is CASSEQGMGGYTF. DNA of the CDR3: TGTGCCAGCAGTGAACAGGGAATGGGTGGCTACACCTTC. The variable domain in full, with the rest retrieved from reference TRBV2 and TRBJ1-2, is EPEVTQTPSHQVTQMGQEVILRCVPISNHLYFYWYRQILGQKVEFLVSFYNNEISEKSEIFDDQFSVERPDGSNFTLKIRSTKLEDSAMYFCASSEQGMGGYTFGSGTRLTVV.

This clone appeared a single time. The chain is built from TRBV6-1 and TRBJ2-1; D remains unclear. With 5 bases removed from V and 5 bases from J, the gap between germline ends came to 7 bases. This CDR3 is 12 amino acids long. Per germline, CDR1 MNHNS and CDR2 SASEGT. CDR3 nucleotides: TGTGCCAGCAGTCCCCGGGACAATGAGCAGTTCTTC. It encodes CASSPRDNEQFF.

This chain joins TRBV2 and TRBJ2-3; D gene unclear. The CDR3 is 12 residues long. The V gene's germline CDR1 is SNHLY and CDR2 FYNNEI. V was clipped by 7 bases and J by 0 bases, with 5 bases between them. Here the CDR3 DNA reads TGTGCCAGCATGGGCAGCACAGATACGCAGTATTTT. It translates to CASMGSTDTQYF.

J is TRBJ1-2 and V is TRBV27, with 9 bases lining up with TRBD1. The germline CDR1 and CDR2 sequences are MNHEY and SMNVEV (reference sequence). CDR3 size: 18 residues. The J segment lost 0 bases and the V segment lost 5 bases, leaving 13 bases of the junction unmatched. The CDR3 protein is CASSKLTGTGITNYGYTF. In DNA form, the CDR3 reads TGTGCCAGCAGTAAACTCACCGGGACAGGGATTACTAACTATGGCTACACCTTC.

This clone was seen once. The chain combines TRBV5-6 with TRBJ2-4; D is possibly TRBD2 (6 bases). Germline CDR1 is SGHDT and CDR2 is YYEEEE. The V end lost 2 bases, the J end lost 0 bases, and 9 bases lay between the germline ends. The CDR3 runs to 15 residues. The CDR3 spells CASSLRGLAKNIQYF. In nucleotides, the CDR3 is TGTGCCAGCAGCTTACGGGGACTAGCCAAAAACATTCAGTACTTC. Variable domain in full (rest from reference TRBV5-6 and TRBJ2-4): DAGVTQSPTHLIKTRGQQVTLRCSPKSGHDTVSWYQQALGQGPQFIFQYYEEEERQRGNFPDRFSGHQFPNYSSELNVNALLLGDSALYLCASSLRGLAKNIQYFGAGTRLSVL.

This clone came up a few times. V and J are TRBV19 and TRBJ1-2, with D uncertain. The V and J ends lost 7 bases and 1 base respectively, with 13 bases between them. The CDR3 spans 14 residues. Per the germline V gene, CDR1 is LNHDA and CDR2 is SQIVND (reference sequence). Here the CDR3 reads CASTAAGFNYGYTF. Here the CDR3 DNA reads TGTGCCAGTACAGCGGCAGGATTTAACTATGGCTACACCTTC. Full variable domain (remainder filled in from reference TRBV19 and TRBJ1-2): DGGITQSPKYLFRKEGQNVTLSCEQNLNHDAMYWYRQDPGQGLRLIYYSQIVNDFQKGDIAEGYSVSREKKESFPLTVTSAQKNPTAFYLCASTAAGFNYGYTFGSGTRLTVV.

J is TRBJ2-1 and V is TRBV6-6; 7 nucleotides align to TRBD1. V shed 7 bases, J shed 3 bases, and the junction held 9 bases outside the gene matches. Germline values: CDR1 MNHNY, CDR2 SVGAGI (reference sequence). There are 15 residues in the CDR3. The CDR3 nucleotides are TGTGCCAGCACCCACCCGGACAGGCTCTACAATGAGCAGTTCTTC. This translates into CASTHPDRLYNEQFF.

This clone was observed a single time. CDR3 loop: CASSLAVAGDTEAFF. Here the CDR3 DNA reads TGTGCCAGCAGCTTGGCCGTCGCAGGGGACACTGAAGCTTTCTTT. The gene calls are TRBV5-6 and TRBJ1-1; maybe TRBD1 (6 bases). Per the germline V gene, CDR1 is SGHDT and CDR2 is YYEEEE. The CDR3 loop spans 15 amino acids. Trimming left V 0 bases short and J 3 bases short, with 12 bases between.

The V and J genes are TRBV18 and TRBJ1-1; TRBD1 matches 11 bases. The germline V gene has CDR1 KGHSH and CDR2 LQKENI. The CDR3 consists of 16 residues. V dropped 6 bases and J dropped 0; count of bases not matched to a gene: 6. The CDR3 here is CASSQGQGGLNTEAFF. The CDR3 region has the DNA TGTGCCAGCTCCCAGGGACAGGGGGGACTGAACACTGAAGCTTTCTTT.

This sequence joins TRBV29-1 and TRBJ1-3, with D unresolved. Germline CDR1 is SQVTM and CDR2 is ANQGSEA. This CDR3 comprises 12 residues. Trimming cost V 7 bases and J 0 bases, with 7 bases left between them. CDR3 region: CSAGYSGNTIYF. In DNA form, the CDR3 reads TGCAGCGCCGGGTACTCTGGAAACACCATATATTTT.